Below, 24 T cell receptor beta chains from the same sample are listed, as sequenced in a study of T cell responses to AZD1222 COVID-19 vaccine. The table came from immunoSEQ multiplex PCR; TCRdb's copy has only in-frame clones and leaves some out. The sample lists tens of thousands of clones, around 73% occurring once. The sample in question was peripheral blood, obtained on day 0 of AZD1222 vaccination. The receptors were gathered from an adult in good health.

This chain joins TRBV27 and TRBJ1-5, with D possibly being TRBD1 (6 bases). Germline V gene data show CDR1 as MNHEY and CDR2 as SMNVEV (reference sequence). This CDR3 spans 15 amino acids. The V end was cut by 5 bases, the J end by 6 bases, with 17 bases between. CDR3 sequence reads: CASSRDRRGIQPQHF. The DNA for the CDR3 is TGTGCCAGCAGTCGTGACAGGAGAGGGATTCAGCCCCAGCATTTT.

About this clone: This may be a read error, as it is one base from a much larger clone. The V and J genes are TRBV5-5 and TRBJ1-3; unclear D gene. CDR1 is SGHKS, CDR2 YYEKEE, per germline (reference sequence). Trimming pared 2 bases from V and 0 bases from J, leaving 3 bases between. The CDR3 runs to 13 residues. As DNA, the CDR3 is TGTGCCAGCAGCTTAAGCTCTGGAAACACCATATATTTT. Its protein product is CASSLSSGNTIYF.

This clone was recorded at least ten times. The chain couples TRBV7-9 to TRBJ2-2; no clear D. V was clipped by 11 bases and J by 4 bases, with 14 bases between them. The CDR3 totals 13 residues. Looked up from germline, CDR1 is SEHNR and CDR2 is FQNEAQ (reference sequence). The CDR3 nucleotides read TGTGCCCATTCGAAACTTATCACCGGGGAGCTGTTTTTT. This gives the protein CAHSKLITGELFF.

J is TRBJ1-6 and V is TRBV6-2 or TRBV6-3; D is uncertain. Trimming removed 2 bases from V and 8 bases from J, with 10 bases in between. Looked up from germline, CDR1 is MNHEY and CDR2 is SVGEGT. The CDR3 covers 14 residues. The CDR3 loop is CASSYTGPDSPLHF. The CDR3, as DNA: TGTGCCAGCAGTTACACGGGTCCCGATTCACCCCTCCACTTT.

CDR3 region: CASSIRDSYEQYF. As DNA, the CDR3 is TGTGCCAGCTCAATCAGGGACTCCTACGAGCAGTACTTC. The chain employs TRBV18 and TRBJ2-7; maybe TRBD1 (5 bases). V lost 5 bases, J lost 0 bases, and 8 bases lay in between. CDR3 length: 13 residues. Germline CDR1 KGHSH, CDR2 LQKENI.

The gene calls are TRBV5-1 and TRBJ1-6, with 7 bases matching TRBD1. The CDR3 is 15 amino acids. With 4 bases clipped from V and 9 bases from J, the junction kept 10 bases outside the gene matches. The germline CDR1 and CDR2 sequences are SGHRS and YFSETQ. In DNA, the CDR3 is TGCGCCAGCAGCCCGGAGAATGCAGGGGGTTCACCCCTCCACTTT. It is translated as CASSPENAGGSPLHF.

The chain recombines TRBV19 with TRBJ2-3; 8 nucleotides agree with TRBD1. The length of the CDR3 is 16 residues. CDR1 is LNHDA, CDR2 SQIVND, per germline (reference sequence). Trimming at V came to 2 bases and at J to 4 bases, leaving 8 bases not matched to a gene. The CDR3 DNA is TGTGCCAGTAGTATATGGAGGACAGGGAGCGCAGATACGCAGTATTTT. Translated, it gives CASSIWRTGSADTQYF.

This rearrangement joins TRBV7-2 to TRBJ2-5, with D perhaps TRBD1 (6 bases). Trimming took 3 bases from V and 7 from J, leaving 12 bases between them. The CDR3 totals 13 residues. Germline-derived CDR1 and CDR2 are SGHTA and FQGNSA. In DNA, the CDR3 is TGTGCCAGCAGCTTCGCCGGGACACCGACCCAGTACTTC. It translates to CASSFAGTPTQYF.

The chain carries TRBV19 and TRBJ2-7; no reliable D call. The length of the CDR3 is 13 residues. V gave up 5 bases and J gave up 2 bases, with 10 bases separating them. In germline, CDR1 is LNHDA, CDR2 SQIVND (reference sequence). CDR3 sequence reads: CASSSGWAYEQYF. CDR3 DNA sequence: TGTGCCAGTAGTTCAGGATGGGCCTACGAGCAGTACTTC.

The rearrangement links TRBV11-2 to TRBJ2-7; D is ambiguous. The CDR3 spans 12 residues. Trimming left V 0 bases short and J 5 bases short, with 5 bases between. Germline CDR1 and CDR2: SGHAT and FQNNGV. CDR3 nucleotide sequence: TGTGCCAGCAGCTTAGATCAGGACGAGCAGTACTTC. Protein: CASSLDQDEQYF.

The CDR3 loop reads CASSPRREDRFF. CDR3 DNA sequence: TGTGCCAGCTCACCGAGGCGGGAGGACAGGTTCTTC. The chain joins TRBV18 to TRBJ2-1; TRBD2 agrees at 8 bases. Germline values: CDR1 KGHSH, CDR2 LQKENI. The CDR3 covers 12 residues. V shed 3 bases, J shed 15 bases, and the junction held 7 bases outside the gene matches.

This chain links TRBV4-1 with TRBJ2-7; 15 nucleotides align to TRBD2. CDR3 length: 16 residues. With 3 bases clipped from V and 4 bases from J, the junction kept 4 bases outside the gene matches. Germline CDR1 MGHRA, CDR2 YSYEKL. Here the CDR3 reads CASSHPGLAGGYEQYF. CDR3 nucleotide sequence: TGCGCCAGCAGCCATCCGGGACTAGCGGGAGGTTACGAGCAGTACTTC.

The V gene is TRBV7-9, the J gene TRBJ2-1; unclear D gene. The CDR3 length is 13 residues. The germline V and J ends were trimmed by 2 bases and 8 bases, with 10 bases remaining between them. Per germline, CDR1 SEHNR and CDR2 FQNEAQ (reference sequence). In nucleotides, the CDR3 is TGTGCCAGCAGCTTAATACCCGGGCATGAGCAGTTCTTC. This encodes CASSLIPGHEQFF.

This clone was seen a handful of times. The chain is built from TRBV2 and TRBJ2-1; weak D call: TRBD2 (5 bases). The CDR3 covers 13 residues. The V and J ends lost 6 bases and 2 bases respectively, with 8 bases between them. The germline gives CDR1 SNHLY, CDR2 FYNNEI. CDR3 in amino acids: CASSLRAYNEQFF. As DNA, the CDR3 is TGTGCCAGCAGCTTGCGGGCCTACAATGAGCAGTTCTTC.

This sequence joins TRBV4-1 and TRBJ1-3, with 9 bases matching TRBD1. V shed 4 bases and J 3 bases; nucleotides not matched to a gene: 13. The CDR3 consists of 18 residues. Per germline, CDR1 MGHRA and CDR2 YSYEKL. CDR3 nucleotide sequence: TGCGCCAGCAGCCCCTCGTTCACAGGGGGCGCGTATGGAAACACCATATATTTT. Residues: CASSPSFTGGAYGNTIYF.

The rearrangement links TRBV28 to TRBJ1-1, with 9 bases identical to TRBD1. The CDR3 is made up of 15 amino acids. From germline, CDR1 is MDHEN and CDR2 SYDVKM. The V segment lost 6 bases and the J segment 6 bases; nucleotides outside the gene matches: 11. Written as DNA, the CDR3 is TGTGCCAGCAGGCCGGGATCACAGGGGGCTGCTGAAGCTTTCTTT. Protein sequence: CASRPGSQGAAEAFF.

This clone is a singleton in its sample. The chain employs TRBV19 and TRBJ1-2, with TRBD1 as a possible D gene (5 bases). The CDR3 extends over 16 amino acids. In germline, CDR1 is LNHDA, CDR2 SQIVND (reference sequence). V lost 7 bases and J 4 bases, leaving 22 bases between the germline ends. CDR3 residues: CASTPSGQGEGYGYTF. The CDR3 region has the DNA TGTGCCAGTACGCCTTCGGGGCAGGGAGAAGGCTATGGCTACACCTTC.

The chain carries TRBV14 and TRBJ1-3; D is perhaps TRBD1 (5 bases). This CDR3 has 14 residues. The V gene lost 10 bases and the J gene lost 2 bases, with 15 bases spanning the gap. Germline V gene sequence: CDR1 SGHDN, CDR2 FVKESK. The CDR3 sequence: CATRPQGAGNTIYF. DNA of the CDR3: TGTGCCACACGACCCCAGGGCGCTGGAAACACCATATATTTT.

This clone occurred once. V and J are TRBV20-1 and TRBJ1-5; no firm D call. Per germline, CDR1 DFQATT and CDR2 SNEGSKA (reference sequence). Trimming left V 3 bases short and J 4 bases short, with 16 bases between. This CDR3 is built from 15 residues. The CDR3 is CSASFPGGPNQPQHF. DNA for the CDR3: TGCAGTGCTAGTTTTCCCGGCGGGCCAAATCAGCCCCAGCATTTT.

This sequence joins TRBV27 and TRBJ1-5; D is possibly TRBD1 (6 bases). Between the trimmed V and J ends, which lost 6 bases and 7 bases, there was a span of 16 bases. The CDR3 has 14 residues. Germline V CDR1 and CDR2: MNHEY, SMNVEV (reference sequence). For the CDR3, the DNA is TGTGCCAGCAGCCTTACAGGGCGAGAGCAGCCCCAGCATTTT. Translation gives CASSLTGREQPQHF.

The rearrangement links TRBV30 to TRBJ1-5; weak D call: TRBD1 (5 bases). The V and J ends lost 2 bases and 7 bases respectively, with 15 bases between them. In germline, CDR1 is GTSNPN, CDR2 SVGIG (reference sequence). This CDR3 comprises 14 residues. The CDR3 region is CAWSTGHSGQPQHF. The DNA of the CDR3 is TGTGCCTGGAGTACTGGACATAGCGGACAGCCCCAGCATTTT.

CDR3 sequence: CASAPREIETQYF. The CDR3 nucleotides are TGTGCCAGCGCCCCCCGGGAGATCGAGACCCAGTACTTC. This chain uses TRBV19 with TRBJ2-5; a possible D gene is TRBD2 (6 bases). The CDR3 loop spans 13 amino acids. With 9 bases removed from V and 5 bases from J, the gap between germline ends came to 16 bases. Germline V gene sequence: CDR1 LNHDA, CDR2 SQIVND (reference sequence).

The V call is TRBV3-1 (or the pseudogene TRBV3-2), the J call TRBJ1-3, with a weak D call TRBD1 (6 bases). This CDR3 has 16 amino acids. Germline CDR1 LGHDT, CDR2 YNNKEL (reference sequence). V was cut by 0 bases and J by 3 bases, with 12 bases left in between. The CDR3 DNA sequence: TGTGCCAGCAGCCAAGAGTTATCAGGGGTTGGAAACACCATATATTTT. It is translated as CASSQELSGVGNTIYF.

This chain links TRBV19 with TRBJ1-2, with 7 bases fitting TRBD1. The CDR3 runs to 14 residues. The junction had 8 bases not matched to a gene; V was cut back by 6 bases and J by 4 bases. Germline assignment: CDR1 LNHDA and CDR2 SQIVND (reference sequence). Here the CDR3 reads CASSSHPGGYGYTF. CDR3 DNA sequence: TGTGCCAGTAGCTCACACCCAGGGGGCTATGGCTACACCTTC. The complete variable domain, with remaining parts taken from reference TRBV19 and TRBJ1-2, reads DGGITQSPKYLFRKEGQNVTLSCEQNLNHDAMYWYRQDPGQGLRLIYYSQIVNDFQKGDIAEGYSVSREKKESFPLTVTSAQKNPTAFYLCASSSHPGGYGYTFGSGTRLTVV.